This entry describes one T cell receptor beta chain. Its antigen is undetermined. The data derive from a study of shared clonotypes between healthy human individuals. Study-level background: CD4 naive and memory got three plates each, CD8 naive two, CD8 memory one. Notes on the study in general: Generation probabilities were higher for clonotypes shared across all four sorted-subset donors than for unshared ones.

The CDR3 runs 10 residues. Trimming pared 2 bases from V and 5 bases from J, leaving 4 bases between. The germline CDR1 and CDR2 sequences are DFQATT and SNEGSKA (reference sequence). Each of the donors was a healthy adult who was HIV-negative and had not had a recent acute infection or vaccination. The assay used deep level. Repertoires were generated with immunoSEQ multiplex PCR, while TCRdb's copy carries only in-frame clones and drops some. The table records roughly 2 million clones, approximately 96% of them present only once. Sequenced sample: naive CD4+ T cells sorted from blood. As to subset: CD45RA+ positively selected. The receptor was isolated from a man between 18 and 35 years old in good health. V gene TRBV20-1 combines with J gene TRBJ2-7, with D hard to call. CDR3 nucleotides: TGCAGTGCTAGATGGAACGAGCAGTACTTC. Protein sequence: CSARWNEQYF.